This passage covers 3 T cell receptor beta chains from one sample sequenced in a study of tumor-infiltrating lymphocytes in primary liver carcinoma. Using a constant-region primer together with ProtoScript II reverse transcriptase, TCR beta cDNA was made from approximately 0.55 ug of total RNA. Libraries covering TCR beta were generated through three nested multiplex PCR rounds (using a slightly modified ARM-PCR). Primers for the first two PCR rounds were TRBV1-TRBV30 forward primers and a C-beta reverse primer (about 9 cycles per round). TCRdb re-called the multiplex PCR reads with MiXCR, one entry per CDR3 protein. The repertoire consists of 200,000 or so distinct CDR3 sequences, with 65% occurring once and the leading ten covering about 7.1%. Unsorted whole blood supplied the blood RNA, and germline DNA was isolated too. Sequenced: peripheral blood. These receptors originate from a woman aged 55-75 years with primary liver carcinoma and hepatitis B virus infection.

Details on this clonotype: Since the CDR3 does not end with the conserved phenylalanine or tryptophan, this likely comes from a read error. It is unclear where the CDR3 begins or ends on the DNA, so no DNA is shown, and the CDR3 is as TCRdb lists it. The V call is TRBV14, the J call TRBJ2-6. The CDR3 is 13 amino acids long, termini counted. CDR1 and CDR2 from the germline V gene are SGHDN and FVKESK. CDR3 residues: CASSPPGADVPTS.

This clonotype has ten or more counts. This chain links TRBV5-8 with TRBJ1-2; 8 nucleotides match TRBD1. The germline gives CDR1 SGHTS, CDR2 YDEGEE. There are 15 residues in the CDR3. V shed 0 bases, J shed 7 bases, and the junction held 8 bases outside the gene matches. The CDR3 nucleotides are TGTGCCAGCAGCTTGGGACAGGGGAAACGCGGTGGCTACACCTTC. Translation: CASSLGQGKRGGYTF.

This clonotype was found many times. The V and J genes are TRBV11-3 and TRBJ2-6; D ambiguous. CDR1 is SGHNT, CDR2 YENEEA, per germline. V was clipped by 2 bases and J by 0 bases, with 17 bases between them. This CDR3 is 19 amino acids long. CDR3 DNA sequence: TGTGCCAGCAGCTTACAAGGAGCGCTTCATGACTCTGGGGCCAACGTCCTGACTTTC. This translates into CASSLQGALHDSGANVLTF.